The T cell receptor beta chain under discussion was sequenced for a study of T cell changes during pregnancy in multiple sclerosis. This CDR3 contains 16 residues. V shed 6 bases, J shed 5 bases, and the junction held 13 bases outside the gene matches. The V gene's germline CDR1 is MDHEN and CDR2 SYDVKM. Profiled with immunoSEQ multiplex PCR; TCRdb holds only in-frame clones, not every one. Of tens of thousands of clones in the sample, over 85% were seen once. The chain uses TRBV28 and TRBJ1-5; 7 bases match TRBD1. Specimen: peripheral blood, collected in the first trimester of pregnancy. This TCR came from a female donor in good health, enrolled as a control in a pregnancy study. The CDR3 DNA reads TGTGCCAGCAGAATCCCCCCCGGGACAGAAGATCAGCCCCAGCATTTT. It codes for CASRIPPGTEDQPQHF. The complete variable domain, with remaining parts taken from reference TRBV28 and TRBJ1-5, reads DVKVTQSSRYLVKRTGEKVFLECVQDMDHENMFWYRQDPGLGLRLIYFSYDVKMKEKGDIPEGYSVSREKKERFSLILESASTNQTSMYLCASRIPPGTEDQPQHFGDGTRLSIL.